These 2 T cell receptor beta chains were all obtained from the same sample, sequenced in a study of blood T cell repertoires in COVID-19. Profiling relied on immunoSEQ multiplex PCR, and the TCRdb table lists in-frame clones only, not all of them. The sample includes 300,000 to 350,000 clones, just over 85% of them seen just once. The sequencing sample was made of PBMCs or T cells enriched from blood (not recorded which). Receptors originate from a middle-aged woman with acute COVID-19.

The J gene is TRBJ1-3, the V gene TRBV7-9, with a weak D call TRBD1 (5 bases). The CDR3 spans 13 residues. The V and J ends lost 10 bases and 2 bases respectively, with 12 bases between them. CDR1 is SEHNR and CDR2 is FQNEAQ in the germline V gene (reference sequence). The CDR3 is CAIPPGTGNTIYF. CDR3 DNA: TGTGCCATTCCGCCAGGGACTGGAAACACCATATATTTT.

This clone has more than one count but fewer than ten. The genes are TRBV7-2 and TRBJ1-2; 8 nucleotides line up with TRBD1. The junction had 10 bases not matched to a gene; V was cut back by 6 bases and J by 4 bases. CDR3 length: 15 amino acids. Germline loops: CDR1 SGHTA, CDR2 FQGNSA. The CDR3 DNA follows: TGTGCCAGCAGTCCTGCCCGGACAGGGATCTATGGCTACACCTTC. Its translation: CASSPARTGIYGYTF.